The clone carrying this T cell receptor beta chain was recorded once. Its antigen is still unknown. Documented time point: blood 4 weeks post-SBRT, at nephrectomy. Treatment described: 15 Gy SBRT to primary tumor, nephrectomy 4 weeks later. This renal cell carcinoma was of the clear cell type. This entry comes from a study of radiation and T cells in renal cell carcinoma. TCRdb keeps only in-frame clones here, not all; method: immunoSEQ multiplex PCR. The table records 75,000 to 90,000 clones, 89% of them present only once. Whole-study findings and limits: Without pretreatment biopsies, baseline tumor clonotype presence was undetermined.

CDR1 LGHNA and CDR2 YNFKEQ come from the germline V gene. V lost 0 bases and J lost 2, with 14 bases in between. The CDR3 has 17 amino acids. Source: blood, taken from a patient whose treatment included radiotherapy and nephrectomy. The V and J genes are TRBV4-2 and TRBJ2-1; D possibly uses TRBD1 or TRBD2 (5 bases each). This clonotype originated in a woman aged 70 to 79 with renal cell carcinoma. This chain's CDR3 is CASSQDRFRGAYNEQFF. The CDR3 region has the DNA TGTGCCAGCAGCCAAGACCGGTTCCGAGGGGCCTACAATGAGCAGTTCTTC.